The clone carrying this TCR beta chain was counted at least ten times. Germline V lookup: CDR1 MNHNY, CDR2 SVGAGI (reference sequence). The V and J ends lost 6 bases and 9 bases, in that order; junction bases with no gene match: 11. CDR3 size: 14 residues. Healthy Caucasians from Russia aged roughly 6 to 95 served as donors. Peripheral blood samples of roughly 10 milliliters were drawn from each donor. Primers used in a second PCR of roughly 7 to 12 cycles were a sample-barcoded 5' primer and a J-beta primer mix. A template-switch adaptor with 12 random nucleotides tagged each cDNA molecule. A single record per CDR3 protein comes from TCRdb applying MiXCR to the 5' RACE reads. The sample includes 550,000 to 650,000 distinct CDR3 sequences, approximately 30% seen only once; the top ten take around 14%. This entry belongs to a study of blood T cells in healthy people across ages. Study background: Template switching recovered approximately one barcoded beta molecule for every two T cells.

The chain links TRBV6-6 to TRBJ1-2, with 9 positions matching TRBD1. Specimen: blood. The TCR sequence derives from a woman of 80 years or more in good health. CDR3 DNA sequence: TGTGCCAGCAGGGACAGGGACAGGGCTGCGAGCTACACCTTC. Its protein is CASRDRDRAASYTF.